This T cell receptor beta chain was sequenced for a study of cytomegalovirus exposure and HLA in healthy donors. Study at large: An earlier analysis identified 117 million unique TCR beta sequences in some 170 million T cells.

PCR amplification relied on 60 Vbeta primers (plus 13 Jbeta primers). Original processing notes: There were about 80 million unique TCR beta chains by a later count, and approximately 10 million of them were shared. Profiled with immunoSEQ multiplex PCR; TCRdb holds only in-frame clones, not every one. D and trimming come from the DNA, and the V and J calls and clone size come from that table. The sample lists about 180,000 clones, roughly four fifths seen once, with 2.5% to 3.5% in the top ten. Each donor's status was that of a healthy bone marrow donor. Study-level points and caveats: By HLA locus, TCR association rates varied in a later analysis, with DRB1 showing the most and HLA-C the fewest.

In germline, CDR1 is KGHSY, CDR2 FQNENV. The CDR3 length is 15 residues. Trimming shortened V by 4 bases and J by 4 bases, and 16 bases separated the two germline ends. To note about this clone: The target antigen is unknown.

The chain has TRBV16 and TRBJ1-1; D might be TRBD1 (6 bases). The sequence was obtained from a male donor in good health and CMV-seronegative. Sequencing was carried out using PBMCs. This chain's CDR3 is CASSPRWTAVTEAFF. CDR3 coding DNA: TGTGCCAGCAGCCCTAGATGGACAGCCGTCACTGAAGCTTTCTTT.